This entry is about one TCR beta chain. Libraries were prepared by immunoSEQ multiplex PCR; TCRdb keeps only in-frame clonotypes and omits some of them. The table shows tens of thousands of clones, with roughly 80% occurring only once. The data stem from a study of blood T cell repertoires in COVID-19. The CDR3 spans 21 residues. This receptor was taken from a human donor in a cohort sampled during active COVID-19. The rearrangement links TRBV21-1 to TRBJ1-3; TRBD1 is the table's D call and was not checked against the DNA. TRBV21-1 is deemed a pseudogene. Sequencing used peripheral blood. The CDR3 here is CASSSRDKRGRGLVAGNTIYF. DNA for the CDR3: TGTGCCAGCAGCTCAAGGGACAAGAGGGGCAGGGGGCTAGTAGCGGGAAACACCATATATTTT.